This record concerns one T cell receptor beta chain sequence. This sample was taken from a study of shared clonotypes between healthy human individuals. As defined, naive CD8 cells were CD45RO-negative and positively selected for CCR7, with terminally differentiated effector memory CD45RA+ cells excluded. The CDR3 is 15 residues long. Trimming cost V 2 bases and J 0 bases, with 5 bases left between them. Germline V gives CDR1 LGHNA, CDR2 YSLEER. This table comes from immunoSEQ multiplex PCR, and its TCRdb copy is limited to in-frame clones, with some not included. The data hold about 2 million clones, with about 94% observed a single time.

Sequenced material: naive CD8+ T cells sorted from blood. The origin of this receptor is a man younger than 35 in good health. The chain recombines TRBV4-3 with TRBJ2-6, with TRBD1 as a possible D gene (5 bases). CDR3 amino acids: CASSQQGSGANVLTF. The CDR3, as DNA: TGCGCCAGCAGCCAACAGGGCTCTGGGGCCAACGTCCTGACTTTC.